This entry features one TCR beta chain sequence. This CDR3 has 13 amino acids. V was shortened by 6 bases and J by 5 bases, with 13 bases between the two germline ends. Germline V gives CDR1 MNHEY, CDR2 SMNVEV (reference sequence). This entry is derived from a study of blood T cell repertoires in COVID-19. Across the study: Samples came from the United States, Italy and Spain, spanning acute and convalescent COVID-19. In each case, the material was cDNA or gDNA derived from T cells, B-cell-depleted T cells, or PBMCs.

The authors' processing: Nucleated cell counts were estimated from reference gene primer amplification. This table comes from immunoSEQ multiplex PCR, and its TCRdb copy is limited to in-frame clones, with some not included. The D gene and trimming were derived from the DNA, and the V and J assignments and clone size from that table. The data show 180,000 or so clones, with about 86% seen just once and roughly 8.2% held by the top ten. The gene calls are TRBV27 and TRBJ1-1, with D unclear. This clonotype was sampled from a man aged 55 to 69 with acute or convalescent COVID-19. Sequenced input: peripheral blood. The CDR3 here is CASSASGETEAFF. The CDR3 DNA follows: TGTGCCAGCAGCGCCTCCGGAGAAACTGAAGCTTTCTTT.